The text below deals with one T cell receptor (beta chain). Its binding antigen is unknown. One base away there is no much larger clone; base qualities are not given. Distinct nucleotide sequences in the sample also encode this CDR3. This specimen belongs to a study of Ad26.COV2.S vaccination and SARS-CoV-2 variants (dated by TCRdb to the early 2020s). Notes on the research overall: Vaccine-arm donors came from COV1001, a multicentre, randomized, double-blind, placebo-controlled phase I-IIa trial of Ad26.COV2.S in healthy adults. Ad26.COV2.S was given intramuscularly at 5x10^10 or 1x10^11 viral particles, as a single shot or as two shots 56 days apart. TCRbeta repertoire sequencing served as the tool for gauging how specific and how broad the SARS-CoV-2-reactive T cell receptors were following Ad26.COV2.S vaccination. A total of 32 samples were included in the TCR-sequenced set, comprising some 20 Ad26.COV2.S vaccine recipients, 5 placebo recipients and 8 SARS-CoV-2 convalescent individuals. Participants in the trial were split at random into five groups of five each, receiving low-dose or high-dose Ad26.COV2.S once or twice, or else placebo on both occasions. Blinding of investigators to trial group allocation was maintained during experiments and outcome assessment.

Broader findings and caveats from the paper: According to the authors, total T cell responses may have been underestimated by the TCR breadth and depth analyses. After vaccination, substantial breadth of spike-specific CD8+ and CD4+ T cell responses was reported. The study was not powered to compare responses between vaccine doses or regimens. Compared with placebo recipients, Ad26.COV2.S recipients showed higher spike-specific TCR breadth (P = 0.0014). Vaccine and placebo recipients had comparable non-spike TCR breadth, which fits with the vaccine containing only spike.

V was cut back by 0 bases and J by 0 bases, leaving a gap of 4 bases between them. Looking up the germline V gene yields CDR1 SGHRS and CDR2 YFSETQ. There are 14 amino acids in the CDR3, from cysteine to phenylalanine inclusive. The entry retains the CDR3 DNA only, 42 bases that are in frame from base 1. The immunoSEQ Assay was used to sequence TCRbeta CDR3 regions. After extraction, genomic DNA underwent amplification by bias-controlled multiplex PCR, followed by high-throughput sequencing. In the original analysis: To quantify the absolute abundance of every unique TCRbeta CDR3 region, sequences were collapsed and filtered. Usable DNA was measured by amplifying reference genes present in all nucleated cells, and TCRbeta template counts were normalized to that usable DNA to estimate T cell fraction. Repertoire TCRs were annotated as SARS-CoV-2-specific by exact matching of V gene, CDR3 amino acid sequence and J gene to a known reactive TCR set. The reference SARS-CoV-2 TCR set came from MIRA and was filtered for enrichment in COVID-19-positive ImmuneCODE repertoires, removing public or cross-reactive TCRs. Based on the MIRA antigens, annotated TCRs were further analysed at the level of specific ORF or position within ORF. Breadth was defined as annotated unique rearrangements over total unique productive rearrangements; depth was the summed frequency of those rearrangements. Group comparisons of TCR breadth used two-sided Wilcoxon rank-sum tests. TCRdb provides this immuneACCESS table in a form limited to in-frame rearrangements. Some clones are lacking; in checked studies, under half of them reflect an unresolved V gene, and why the rest are absent is not known. V, J and clone size were drawn from that table, and D and trimming were deduced from the DNA. The table for this sample lists about 400,000 clones; about 80% of them were counted only once. Nearly 7.5% of the sample lies in the top ten.

The treatment or condition label corresponds to: approximately 18 received Ad26.COV2.S at low or high dose, single or two shots; a few received placebo; per-sample allocation not given. For vaccine and placebo recipients, repertoires were sequenced using samples collected on day 63 after the first injection. In Cohort 1b, some 25 adults aged 18-55 years were enrolled at a single site in Boston, USA, between 29 July and 7 August 2020. Ad26.COV2.S consisted of a replication-incompetent adenovirus type 26 vector by which a prefusion-stabilized SARS-CoV-2 spike protein from the original Wuhan strain was expressed.

The sample consisted of peripheral blood, taken in a trial of Ad26.COV2.S vaccine versus placebo. The V and J segments used are TRBV5-1 and TRBJ1-5, with an unclear D gene assignment. The origin of this receptor is a person aged 18 to 59 who received the Ad26.COV2.S COVID-19 vaccine or a placebo. Read as DNA, the sequence is TGCGCCAGCAGCTTGGGATATAGCAATCAGCCCCAGCATTTT. Translated, it gives CASSLGYSNQPQHF.